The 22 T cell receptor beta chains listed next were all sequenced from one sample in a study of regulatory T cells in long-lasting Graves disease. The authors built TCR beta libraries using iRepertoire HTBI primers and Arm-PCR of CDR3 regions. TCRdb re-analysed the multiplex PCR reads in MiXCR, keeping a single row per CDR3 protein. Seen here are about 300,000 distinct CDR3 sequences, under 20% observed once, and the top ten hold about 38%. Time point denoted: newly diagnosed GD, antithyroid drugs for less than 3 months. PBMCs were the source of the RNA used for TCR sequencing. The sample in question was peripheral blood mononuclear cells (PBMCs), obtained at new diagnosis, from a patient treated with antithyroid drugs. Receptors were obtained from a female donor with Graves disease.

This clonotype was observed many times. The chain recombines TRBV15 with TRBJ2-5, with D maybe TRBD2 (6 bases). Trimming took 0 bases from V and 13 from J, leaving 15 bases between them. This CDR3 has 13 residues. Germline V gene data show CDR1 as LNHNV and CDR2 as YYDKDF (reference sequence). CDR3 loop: CATSRDSGFTRYF. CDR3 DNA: TGTGCCACCAGCAGAGATAGCGGCTTCACGCGGTACTTC. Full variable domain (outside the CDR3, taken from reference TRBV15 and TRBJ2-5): DAMVIQNPRYQVTQFGKPVTLSCSQTLNHNVMYWYQQKSSQAPKLLFHYYDKDFNNEADTPDNFQSRRPNTSFCFLDIRSPGLGDTAMYLCATSRDSGFTRYFGPGTRLLVL.

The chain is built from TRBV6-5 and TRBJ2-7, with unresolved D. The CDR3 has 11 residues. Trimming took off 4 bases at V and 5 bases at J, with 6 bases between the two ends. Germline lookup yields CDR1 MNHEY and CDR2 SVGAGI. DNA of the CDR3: TGTGCCAGCAGTTCCCCTGACGAGCAGTACTTC. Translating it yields CASSSPDEQYF.

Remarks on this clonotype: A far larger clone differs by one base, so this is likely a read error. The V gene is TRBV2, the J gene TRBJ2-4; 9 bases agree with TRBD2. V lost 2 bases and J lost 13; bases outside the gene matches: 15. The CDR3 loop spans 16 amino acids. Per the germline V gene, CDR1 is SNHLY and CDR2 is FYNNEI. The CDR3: CASSERGRASYNEQYF. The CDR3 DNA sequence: TGTGCCAGCAGTGAACGCGGGAGGGCCTCCTACAATGAGCAGTACTTC. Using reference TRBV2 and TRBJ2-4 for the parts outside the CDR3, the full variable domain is EPEVTQTPSHQVTQMGQEVILRCVPISNHLYFYWYRQILGQKVEFLVSFYNNEISEKSEIFDDQFSVERPDGSNFTLKIRSTKLEDSAMYFCASSERGRASYNEQYFGAGTRLSVL.

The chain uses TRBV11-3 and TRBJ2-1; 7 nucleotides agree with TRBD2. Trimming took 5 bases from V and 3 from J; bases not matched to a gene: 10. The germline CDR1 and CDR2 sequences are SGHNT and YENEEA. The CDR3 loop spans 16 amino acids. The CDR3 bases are TGTGCCAGCAGCAGTCGCGACGGCGGGAGCTACAATGAGCAGTTCTTC. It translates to CASSSRDGGSYNEQFF.

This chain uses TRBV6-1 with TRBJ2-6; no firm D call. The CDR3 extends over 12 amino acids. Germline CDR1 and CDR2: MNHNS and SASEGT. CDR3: CGSGSGANVLTF. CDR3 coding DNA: TGTGGCTCAGGATCTGGGGCCAACGTCCTGACTTTC.

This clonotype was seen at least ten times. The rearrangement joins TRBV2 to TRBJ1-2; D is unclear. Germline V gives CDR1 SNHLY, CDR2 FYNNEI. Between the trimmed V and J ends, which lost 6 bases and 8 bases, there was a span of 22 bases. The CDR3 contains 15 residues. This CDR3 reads CASSPGGGVGEGYTF. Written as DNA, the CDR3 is TGTGCCAGCAGCCCTGGCGGAGGAGTCGGTGAAGGCTACACCTTC.

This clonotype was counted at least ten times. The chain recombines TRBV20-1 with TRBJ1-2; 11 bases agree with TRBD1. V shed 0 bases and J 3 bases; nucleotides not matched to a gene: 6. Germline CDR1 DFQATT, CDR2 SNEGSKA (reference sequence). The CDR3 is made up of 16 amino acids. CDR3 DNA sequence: TGCAGTGCTAGAGATGGGGGGACAGGGGGGTACTATGGCTACACCTTC. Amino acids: CSARDGGTGGYYGYTF.

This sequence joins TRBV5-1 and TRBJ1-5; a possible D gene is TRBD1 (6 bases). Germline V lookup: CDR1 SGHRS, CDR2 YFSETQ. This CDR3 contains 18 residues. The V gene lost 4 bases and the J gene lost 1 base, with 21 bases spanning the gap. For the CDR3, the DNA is TGCGCCAGCAGCCGCATACCCACAGGGCTCTCGAGCAATCAGCCCCAGCATTTT. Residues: CASSRIPTGLSSNQPQHF.

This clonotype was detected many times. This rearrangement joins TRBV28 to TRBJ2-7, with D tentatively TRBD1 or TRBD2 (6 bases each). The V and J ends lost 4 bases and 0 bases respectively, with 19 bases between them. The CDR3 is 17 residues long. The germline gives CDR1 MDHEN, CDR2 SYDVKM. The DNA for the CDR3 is TGTGCCAGCAGTTCCAGGGGCGGGACGGCGAGCTCCTACGAGCAGTACTTC. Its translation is CASSSRGGTASSYEQYF.

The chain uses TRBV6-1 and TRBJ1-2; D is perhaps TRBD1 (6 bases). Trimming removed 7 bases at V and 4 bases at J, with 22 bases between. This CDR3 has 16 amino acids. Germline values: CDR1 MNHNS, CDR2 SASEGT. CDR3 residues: CASKLRGTVAGYGYTF. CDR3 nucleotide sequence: TGTGCCAGCAAGTTAAGGGGGACGGTTGCGGGCTATGGCTACACCTTC.

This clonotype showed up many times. As DNA, the CDR3 is TGCGCCAGCACAGGGCCAAACACAGATACGCAGTATTTT. Amino acids: CASTGPNTDTQYF. The chain carries TRBV5-1 and TRBJ2-3; weak D call: TRBD1 (5 bases). Deletions cut 6 bases from V and 2 bases from J, with 10 bases between. This CDR3 has 13 residues. The V gene's germline CDR1 is SGHRS and CDR2 YFSETQ.

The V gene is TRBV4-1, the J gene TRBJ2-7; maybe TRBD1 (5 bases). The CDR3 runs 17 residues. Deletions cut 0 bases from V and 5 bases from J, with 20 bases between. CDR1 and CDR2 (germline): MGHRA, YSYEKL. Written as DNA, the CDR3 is TGCGCCAGCAGCCAAGATGGGGCGAGAACTGACCGGGACGAGCAGTACTTC. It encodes CASSQDGARTDRDEQYF.

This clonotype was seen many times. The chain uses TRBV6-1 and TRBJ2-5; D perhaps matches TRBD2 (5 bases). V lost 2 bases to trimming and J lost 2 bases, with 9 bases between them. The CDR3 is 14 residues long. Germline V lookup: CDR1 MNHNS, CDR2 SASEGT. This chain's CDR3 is CASSELAAQETQYF. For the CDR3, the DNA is TGTGCCAGCAGTGAACTAGCAGCGCAAGAGACCCAGTACTTC.

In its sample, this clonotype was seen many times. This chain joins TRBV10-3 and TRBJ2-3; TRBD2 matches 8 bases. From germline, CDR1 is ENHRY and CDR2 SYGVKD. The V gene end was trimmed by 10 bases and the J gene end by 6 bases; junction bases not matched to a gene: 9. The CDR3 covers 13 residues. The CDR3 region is CATASGLRDTQYF. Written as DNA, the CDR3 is TGTGCCACTGCTAGCGGGCTGAGGGATACGCAGTATTTT.

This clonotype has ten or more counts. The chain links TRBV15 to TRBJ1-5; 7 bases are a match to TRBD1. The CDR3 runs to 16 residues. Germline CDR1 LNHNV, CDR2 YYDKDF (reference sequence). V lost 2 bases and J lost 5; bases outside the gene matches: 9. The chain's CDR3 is CATSRSTGEVDQPQHF. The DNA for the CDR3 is TGTGCCACCAGCAGATCAACAGGGGAAGTGGATCAGCCCCAGCATTTT. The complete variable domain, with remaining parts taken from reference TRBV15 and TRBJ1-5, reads DAMVIQNPRYQVTQFGKPVTLSCSQTLNHNVMYWYQQKSSQAPKLLFHYYDKDFNNEADTPDNFQSRRPNTSFCFLDIRSPGLGDTAMYLCATSRSTGEVDQPQHFGDGTRLSIL.

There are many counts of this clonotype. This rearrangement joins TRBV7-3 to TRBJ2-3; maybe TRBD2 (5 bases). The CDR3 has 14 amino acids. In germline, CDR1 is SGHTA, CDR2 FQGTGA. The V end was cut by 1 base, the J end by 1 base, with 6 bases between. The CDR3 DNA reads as TGTGCCAGCAGCTTAATGGGAGGCACAGATACGCAGTATTTT. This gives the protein CASSLMGGTDTQYF. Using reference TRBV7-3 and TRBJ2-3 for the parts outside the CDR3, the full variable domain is GAGVSQTPSNKVTEKGKYVELRCDPISGHTALYWYRQSLGQGPEFLIYFQGTGAADDSGLPNDRFFAVRPEGSVSTLKIQRTERGDSAVYLCASSLMGGTDTQYFGPGTRLTVL.

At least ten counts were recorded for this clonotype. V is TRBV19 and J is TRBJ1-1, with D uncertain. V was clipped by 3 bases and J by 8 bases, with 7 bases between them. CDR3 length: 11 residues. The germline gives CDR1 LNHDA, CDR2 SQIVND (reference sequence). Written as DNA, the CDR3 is TGTGCCAGTAGTATTGAGAGCGAAGCTTTCTTT. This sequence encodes CASSIESEAFF.

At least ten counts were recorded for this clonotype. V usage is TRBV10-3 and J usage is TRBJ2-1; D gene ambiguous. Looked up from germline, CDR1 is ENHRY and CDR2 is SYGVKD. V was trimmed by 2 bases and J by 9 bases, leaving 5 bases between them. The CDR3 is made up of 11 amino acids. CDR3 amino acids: CAISEGVEQFF. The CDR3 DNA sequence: TGTGCCATCAGTGAGGGTGTTGAGCAGTTCTTC.

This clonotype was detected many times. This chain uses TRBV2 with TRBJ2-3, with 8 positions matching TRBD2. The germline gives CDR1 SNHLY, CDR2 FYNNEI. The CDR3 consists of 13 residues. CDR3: CTYGRADTDTQYF. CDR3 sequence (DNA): TGTACGTACGGGAGGGCAGACACAGATACGCAGTATTTT.

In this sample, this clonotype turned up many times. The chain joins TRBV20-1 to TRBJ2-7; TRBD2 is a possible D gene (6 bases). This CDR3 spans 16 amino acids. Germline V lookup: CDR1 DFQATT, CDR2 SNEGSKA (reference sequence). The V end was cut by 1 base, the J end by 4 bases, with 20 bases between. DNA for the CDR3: TGCAGTGCTAGAGGTCCCCGGGGGTCCTCTCGATACGAGCAGTACTTC. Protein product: CSARGPRGSSRYEQYF.

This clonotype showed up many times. CDR3 DNA sequence: TGTGCCAGCAGTTTATCGAGGGGGCGGGGTGGGGCCAACGTCCTGACTTTC. It specifies CASSLSRGRGGANVLTF. This sequence joins TRBV27 and TRBJ2-6; a possible D gene is TRBD1 (7 bases). Germline CDR1 is MNHEY and CDR2 is SMNVEV (reference sequence). V was shortened by 0 bases and J by 3 bases, with 12 bases between the two germline ends. This CDR3 contains 17 residues.

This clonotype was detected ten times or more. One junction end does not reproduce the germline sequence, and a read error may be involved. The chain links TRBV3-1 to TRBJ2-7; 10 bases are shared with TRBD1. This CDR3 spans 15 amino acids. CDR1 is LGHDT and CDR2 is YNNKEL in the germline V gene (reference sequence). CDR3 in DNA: TGTGCCAGCAGCCGTCTCCCGGGACAGGGGCACGAACAGTACTTC. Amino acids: CASSRLPGQGHEQYF.